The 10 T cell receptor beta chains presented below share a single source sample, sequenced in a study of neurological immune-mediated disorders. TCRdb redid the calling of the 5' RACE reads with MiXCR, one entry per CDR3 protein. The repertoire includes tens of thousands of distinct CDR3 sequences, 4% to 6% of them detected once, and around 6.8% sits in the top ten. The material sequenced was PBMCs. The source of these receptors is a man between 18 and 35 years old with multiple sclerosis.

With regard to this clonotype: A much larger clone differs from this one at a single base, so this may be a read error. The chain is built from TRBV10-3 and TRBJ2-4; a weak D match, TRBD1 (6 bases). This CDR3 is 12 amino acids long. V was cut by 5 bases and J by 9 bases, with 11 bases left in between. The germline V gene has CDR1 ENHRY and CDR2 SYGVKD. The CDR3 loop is CAISNKGVIQYF. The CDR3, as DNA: TGTGCCATCAGTAATAAGGGGGTCATTCAGTACTTC.

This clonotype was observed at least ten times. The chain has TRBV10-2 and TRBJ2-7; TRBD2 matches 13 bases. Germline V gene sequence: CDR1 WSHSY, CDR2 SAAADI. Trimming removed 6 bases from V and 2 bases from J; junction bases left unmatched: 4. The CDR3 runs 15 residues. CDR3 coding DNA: TGCGCCAGCAGAGTGGGACTAGCGGGGACCTACGAGCAGTACTTC. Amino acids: CASRVGLAGTYEQYF.

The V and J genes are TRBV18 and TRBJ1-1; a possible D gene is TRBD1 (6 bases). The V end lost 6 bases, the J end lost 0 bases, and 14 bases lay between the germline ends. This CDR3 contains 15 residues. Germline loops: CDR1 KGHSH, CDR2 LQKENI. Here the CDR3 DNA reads TGTGCCAGCTCCCCAGGGGTAACCATGAACACTGAAGCTTTCTTT. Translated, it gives CASSPGVTMNTEAFF.

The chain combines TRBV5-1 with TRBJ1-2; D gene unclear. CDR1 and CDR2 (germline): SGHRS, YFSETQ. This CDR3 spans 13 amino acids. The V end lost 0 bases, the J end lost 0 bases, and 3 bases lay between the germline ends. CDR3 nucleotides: TGCGCCAGCAGCTTGGCCACTAACTATGGCTACACCTTC. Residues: CASSLATNYGYTF.

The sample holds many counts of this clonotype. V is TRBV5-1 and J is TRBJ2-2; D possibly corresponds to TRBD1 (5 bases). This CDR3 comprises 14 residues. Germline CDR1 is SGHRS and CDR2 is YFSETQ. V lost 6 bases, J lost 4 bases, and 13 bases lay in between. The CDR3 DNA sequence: TGCGCCAGCAACCCTCAGGGCGGCACCGGGGAGCTGTTTTTT. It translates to CASNPQGGTGELFF.

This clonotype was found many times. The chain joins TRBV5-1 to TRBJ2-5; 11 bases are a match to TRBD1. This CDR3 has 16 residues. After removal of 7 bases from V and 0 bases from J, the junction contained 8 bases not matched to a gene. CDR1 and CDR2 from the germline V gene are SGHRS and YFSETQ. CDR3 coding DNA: TGCGCCAGCTCCCTTGGGGACAGGGGGTACCAAGAGACCCAGTACTTC. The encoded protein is CASSLGDRGYQETQYF. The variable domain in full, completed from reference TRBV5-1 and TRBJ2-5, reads KAGVTQTPRYLIKTRGQQVTLSCSPISGHRSVSWYQQTPGQGLQFLFEYFSETQRNKGNFPGRFSGRQFSNSRSEMNVSTLELGDSALYLCASSLGDRGYQETQYFGPGTRLLVL.

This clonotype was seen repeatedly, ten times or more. The CDR3 coding sequence is TGCGCCAGCAGCTTGGGGGACAGAACCTACGAGCAGTACTTC. Translated: CASSLGDRTYEQYF. The chain joins TRBV5-1 to TRBJ2-7, with TRBD1 matching over 7 bases. V lost 0 bases to trimming and J lost 2 bases; unmatched junction nucleotides: 2. The germline CDR1 and CDR2 sequences are SGHRS and YFSETQ. The CDR3 totals 14 residues.

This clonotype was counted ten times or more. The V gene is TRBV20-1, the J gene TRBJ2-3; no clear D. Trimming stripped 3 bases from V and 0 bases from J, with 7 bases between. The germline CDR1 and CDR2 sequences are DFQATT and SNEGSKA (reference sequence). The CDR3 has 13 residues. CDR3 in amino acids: CSARTSSTDTQYF. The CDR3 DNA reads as TGCAGTGCTAGGACTTCTAGCACAGATACGCAGTATTTT.

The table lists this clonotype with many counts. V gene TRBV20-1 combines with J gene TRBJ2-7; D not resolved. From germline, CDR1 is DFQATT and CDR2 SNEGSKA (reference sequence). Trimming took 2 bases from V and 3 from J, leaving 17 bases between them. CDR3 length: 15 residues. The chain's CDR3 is CSARRQDQHRYEQYF. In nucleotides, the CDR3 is TGCAGTGCTAGAAGGCAGGACCAACACCGCTACGAGCAGTACTTC.

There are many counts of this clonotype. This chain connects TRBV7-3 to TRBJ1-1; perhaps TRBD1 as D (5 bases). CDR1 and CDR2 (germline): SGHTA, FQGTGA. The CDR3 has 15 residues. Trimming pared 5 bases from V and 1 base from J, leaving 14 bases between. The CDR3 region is CASSLRGVTNTEAFF. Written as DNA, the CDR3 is TGTGCCAGCAGCCTCCGGGGGGTTACGAACACTGAAGCTTTCTTT.